These 9 T cell receptor beta chains were sequenced from one sample in a study of shared clonotypes between healthy human individuals. TCRdb's table, derived via immunoSEQ multiplex PCR, lists solely in-frame clones and lacks some. Here the sample spans roughly 490,000 clones, 76% being singletons. The sequencing input was PBMCs. These receptors were taken from a woman in her thirties or forties in good health. Some clones in this sample may be carry-over from other donors' samples.

This clone was recorded only once. CDR3 bases: TGCGCCAGCAGCTTGGGTGCAGGGGCGACCAATGAGCAGTTCTTC. Encoded protein: CASSLGAGATNEQFF. The J gene is TRBJ2-1, the V gene TRBV5-1, with a possible D match to TRBD1 (6 bases). In germline, CDR1 is SGHRS, CDR2 YFSETQ. CDR3 length equals 15 residues. V dropped 0 bases and J dropped 6 bases, with 13 bases sitting between them.

The rearrangement links TRBV19 to TRBJ2-7, with 7 bases that match TRBD2. The ends lost 5 bases at V and 5 bases at J; junction bases unmatched: 15. The CDR3 has 16 amino acids. Germline CDR1 and CDR2: LNHDA and SQIVND (reference sequence). The CDR3 nucleotides read TGTGCCAGTAGTGCCCCGGGACTACCTAAGGAAGACGAGCAGTACTTC. It yields the protein CASSAPGLPKEDEQYF.

V usage is TRBV28 and J usage is TRBJ2-5; perhaps TRBD1 as D (6 bases). The CDR3 length is 13 residues. The ends were cut back, 2 bases at V and 5 bases at J, with 9 bases in the middle. In germline, CDR1 is MDHEN, CDR2 SYDVKM. CDR3 nucleotides: TGTGCCAGCAGTTTAGGGCAGGGGGAGACCCAGTACTTC. Its protein is CASSLGQGETQYF.

The chain couples TRBV4-3 to TRBJ2-3, with D perhaps TRBD2 (5 bases). CDR3 length: 15 residues. V lost 6 bases, J lost 1 base, and 14 bases lay in between. CDR1 is LGHNA and CDR2 is YSLEER in the germline V gene. CDR3 nucleotide sequence: TGCGCCAGCAGGCTTACTAGTGGCGGCACAGATACGCAGTATTTT. It codes for CASRLTSGGTDTQYF.

This chain uses TRBV6-6 with TRBJ2-3; 9 bases fit TRBD1. This CDR3 is built from 14 residues. Per the germline V gene, CDR1 is MNHNY and CDR2 is SVGAGI (reference sequence). V trimming: 6 bases; J trimming: 13 bases; junction bases outside the gene matches: 14. The CDR3 loop reads CASSPGTGHYLEYF. The CDR3 nucleotides are TGTGCCAGCAGCCCCGGGACAGGGCACTATTTGGAGTATTTT.

The rearrangement links TRBV28 to TRBJ1-4, with a weak D call TRBD1 (5 bases). The CDR3 has 14 amino acids. Trimming removed 8 bases at V and 12 bases at J, with 22 bases between. Germline-derived CDR1 and CDR2 are MDHEN and SYDVKM. Here the CDR3 reads CASLVNRDPRELFF. DNA of the CDR3: TGTGCCAGCCTAGTTAACCGGGACCCGCGGGAACTGTTTTTT.

The chain carries TRBV29-1 and TRBJ2-7, with 7 bases identical to TRBD1. The CDR3 sequence is 13 residues long. Germline loops: CDR1 SQVTM, CDR2 ANQGSEA. With 6 bases clipped from V and 2 bases from J, the junction kept 7 bases outside the gene matches. The CDR3 DNA follows: TGCAGCGTCACCACGGGACAGACCTACGAGCAGTACTTC. Translating gives CSVTTGQTYEQYF.

This clone was seen only once. J is TRBJ2-1 and V is TRBV21-1; the D call in the table, TRBD2, was not verified against the DNA. TRBV21-1 counts as a pseudogene. The CDR3 has 15 amino acids. CDR3 coding DNA: TGTGCCAGCAGCAAAGGGAACGGGAGGCACAATGAGCAGTTCTTC. Its translation is CASSKGNGRHNEQFF.

In DNA, the CDR3 is TGTGCCAGCAGCTTCGGACTAGCGGACTCTGGGGCCAACGTCCTGACTTTC. Translating it yields CASSFGLADSGANVLTF. The chain couples TRBV7-9 to TRBJ2-6; 10 positions match TRBD2. The trim removed 3 bases at V and 0 bases at J, leaving 2 bases unmatched. Germline assignment: CDR1 SEHNR and CDR2 FQNEAQ (reference sequence). This CDR3 region has 17 residues.